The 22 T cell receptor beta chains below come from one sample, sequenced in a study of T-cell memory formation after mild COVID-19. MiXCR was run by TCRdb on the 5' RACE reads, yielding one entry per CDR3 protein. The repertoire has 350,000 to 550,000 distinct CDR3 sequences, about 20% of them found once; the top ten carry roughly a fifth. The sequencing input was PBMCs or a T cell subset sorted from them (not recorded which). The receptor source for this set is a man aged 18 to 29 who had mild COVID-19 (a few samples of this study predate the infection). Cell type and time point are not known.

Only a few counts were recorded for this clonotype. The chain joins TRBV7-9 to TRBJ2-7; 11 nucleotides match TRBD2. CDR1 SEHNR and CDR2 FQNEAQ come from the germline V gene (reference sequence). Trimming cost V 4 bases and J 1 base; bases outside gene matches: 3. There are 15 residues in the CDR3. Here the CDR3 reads CASSSGLAVSYEQYF. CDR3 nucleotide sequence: TGTGCCAGCAGCTCGGGACTAGCGGTTTCCTACGAGCAGTACTTC.

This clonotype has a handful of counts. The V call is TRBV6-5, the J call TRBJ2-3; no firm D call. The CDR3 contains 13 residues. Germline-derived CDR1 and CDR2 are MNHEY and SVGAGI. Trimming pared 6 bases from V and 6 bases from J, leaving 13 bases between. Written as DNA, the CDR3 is TGTGCCAGCAGCCCCTCTAGATTGGATACGCAGTATTTT. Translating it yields CASSPSRLDTQYF.

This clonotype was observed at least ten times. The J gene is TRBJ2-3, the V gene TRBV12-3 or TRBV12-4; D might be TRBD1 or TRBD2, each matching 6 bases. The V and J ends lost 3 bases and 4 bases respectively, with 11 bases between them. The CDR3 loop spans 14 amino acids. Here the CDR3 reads CASSFSGAADTQYF. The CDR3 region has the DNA TGTGCCAGCAGTTTCTCGGGGGCAGCAGATACGCAGTATTTT.

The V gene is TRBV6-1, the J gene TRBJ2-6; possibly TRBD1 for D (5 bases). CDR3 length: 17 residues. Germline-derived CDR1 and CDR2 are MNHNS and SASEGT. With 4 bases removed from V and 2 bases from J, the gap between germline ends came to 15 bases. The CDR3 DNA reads TGTGCCAGCAGTGTCAGGGTAGAGCTAGCTGGGGCCAACGTCCTGACTTTC. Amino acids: CASSVRVELAGANVLTF.

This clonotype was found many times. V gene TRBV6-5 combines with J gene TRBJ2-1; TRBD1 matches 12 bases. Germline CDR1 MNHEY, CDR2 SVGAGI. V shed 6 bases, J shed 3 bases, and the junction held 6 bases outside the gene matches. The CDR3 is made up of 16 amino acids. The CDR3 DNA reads TGTGCCAGCAGCAAGGGGACAGGGGGCCTCTACAATGAGCAGTTCTTC. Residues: CASSKGTGGLYNEQFF.

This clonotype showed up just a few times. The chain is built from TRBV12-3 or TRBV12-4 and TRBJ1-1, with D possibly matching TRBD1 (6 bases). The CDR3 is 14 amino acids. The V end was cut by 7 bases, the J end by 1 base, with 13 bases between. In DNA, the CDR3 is TGTGCCAGCACCTTATCCAGGGGGAACACTGAAGCTTTCTTT. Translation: CASTLSRGNTEAFF.

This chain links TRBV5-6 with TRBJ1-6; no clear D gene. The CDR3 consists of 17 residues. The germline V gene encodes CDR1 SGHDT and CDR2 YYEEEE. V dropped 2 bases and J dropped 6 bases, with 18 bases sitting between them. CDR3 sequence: CASSFVTAPTGNSPLHF. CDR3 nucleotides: TGTGCCAGCAGCTTTGTGACCGCGCCAACGGGTAATTCACCCCTCCACTTT.

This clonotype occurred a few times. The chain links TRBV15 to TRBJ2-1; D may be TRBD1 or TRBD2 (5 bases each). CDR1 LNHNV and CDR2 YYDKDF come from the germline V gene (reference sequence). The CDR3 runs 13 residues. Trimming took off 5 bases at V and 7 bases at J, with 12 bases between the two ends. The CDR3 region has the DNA TGTGCCACCAGCCGCCGGTGGGGGAATGAGCAGTTCTTC. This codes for CATSRRWGNEQFF.

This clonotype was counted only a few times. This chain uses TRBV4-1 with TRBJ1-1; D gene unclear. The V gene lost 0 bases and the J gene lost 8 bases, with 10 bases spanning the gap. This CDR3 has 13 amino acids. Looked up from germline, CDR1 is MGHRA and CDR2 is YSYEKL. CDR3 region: CASSQDWRMEAFF. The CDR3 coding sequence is TGCGCCAGCAGCCAAGACTGGAGGATGGAAGCTTTCTTT.

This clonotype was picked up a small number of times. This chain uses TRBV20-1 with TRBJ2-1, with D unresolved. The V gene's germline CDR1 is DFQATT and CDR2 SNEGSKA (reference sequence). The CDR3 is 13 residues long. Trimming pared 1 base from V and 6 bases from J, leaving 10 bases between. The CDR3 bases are TGCAGTGCTAGAGTTCCGACTGCCAATGAGCAGTTCTTC. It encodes CSARVPTANEQFF.

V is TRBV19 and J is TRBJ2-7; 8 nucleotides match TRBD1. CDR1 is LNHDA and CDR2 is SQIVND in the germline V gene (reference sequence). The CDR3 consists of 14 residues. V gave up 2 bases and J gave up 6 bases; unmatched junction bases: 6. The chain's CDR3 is CASSIRQGAVEQYF. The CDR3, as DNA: TGTGCCAGTAGTATAAGGCAGGGGGCGGTCGAGCAGTACTTC.

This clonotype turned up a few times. Here the CDR3 reads CSAPLSGNTIYF. CDR3 bases: TGCAGTGCTCCCCTATCCGGAAACACCATATATTTT. The J gene is TRBJ1-3, the V gene TRBV20-1; the D is unclear. The CDR3 extends over 12 amino acids. The germline gives CDR1 DFQATT, CDR2 SNEGSKA (reference sequence). Trimming shortened V by 5 bases and J by 4 bases, and 9 bases separated the two germline ends.

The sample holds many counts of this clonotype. The CDR3 DNA reads TGCGCCAGCACGCTAGCGGGGCCTTACAATGAGCAGTTCTTC. Its protein product is CASTLAGPYNEQFF. V gene TRBV5-1 combines with J gene TRBJ2-1; 9 bases agree with TRBD2. From germline, CDR1 is SGHRS and CDR2 YFSETQ. The CDR3 spans 14 residues. Losses at the gene ends were 6 bases for V and 4 bases for J; bases not matched to a gene: 5.

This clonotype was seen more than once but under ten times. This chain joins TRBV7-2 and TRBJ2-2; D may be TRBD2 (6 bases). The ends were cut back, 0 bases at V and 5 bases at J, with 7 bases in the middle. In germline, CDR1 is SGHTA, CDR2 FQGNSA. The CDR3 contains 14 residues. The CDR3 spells CASSLARGTGELFF. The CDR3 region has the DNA TGTGCCAGCAGCTTAGCGCGGGGAACCGGGGAGCTGTTTTTT.

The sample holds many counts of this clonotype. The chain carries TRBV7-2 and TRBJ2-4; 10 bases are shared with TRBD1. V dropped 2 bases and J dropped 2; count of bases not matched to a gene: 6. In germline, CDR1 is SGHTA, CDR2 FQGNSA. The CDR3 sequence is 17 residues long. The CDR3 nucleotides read TGTGCCAGCAGCTTAAGGGGACAGGGGATAACCAAAAACATTCAGTACTTC. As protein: CASSLRGQGITKNIQYF.

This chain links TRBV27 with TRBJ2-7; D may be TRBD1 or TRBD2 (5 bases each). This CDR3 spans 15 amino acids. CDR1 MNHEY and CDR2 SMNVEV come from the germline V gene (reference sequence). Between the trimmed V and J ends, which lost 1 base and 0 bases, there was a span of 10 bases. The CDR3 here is CASSLLGTDSYEQYF. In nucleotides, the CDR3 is TGTGCCAGCAGTTTATTGGGGACCGACTCCTACGAGCAGTACTTC.

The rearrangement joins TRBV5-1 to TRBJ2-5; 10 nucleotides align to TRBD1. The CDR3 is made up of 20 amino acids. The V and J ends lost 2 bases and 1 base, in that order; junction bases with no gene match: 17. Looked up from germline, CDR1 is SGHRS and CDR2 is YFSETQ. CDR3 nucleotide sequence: TGCGCCAGCAGCTTCCTGTCGCCGGGACAGGGGAGGTTGGCCCAAGAGACCCAGTACTTC. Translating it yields CASSFLSPGQGRLAQETQYF.

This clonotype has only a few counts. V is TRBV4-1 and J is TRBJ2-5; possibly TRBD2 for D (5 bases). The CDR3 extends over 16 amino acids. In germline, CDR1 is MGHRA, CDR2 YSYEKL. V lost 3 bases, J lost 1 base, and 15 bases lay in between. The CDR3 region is CASSQRVEPPQETQYF. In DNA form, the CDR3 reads TGCGCCAGCAGCCAGAGGGTCGAGCCCCCCCAAGAGACCCAGTACTTC.

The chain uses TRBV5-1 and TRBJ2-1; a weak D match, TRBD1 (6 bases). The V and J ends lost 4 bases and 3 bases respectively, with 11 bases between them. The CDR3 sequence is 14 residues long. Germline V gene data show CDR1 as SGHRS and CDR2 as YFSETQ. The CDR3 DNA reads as TGCGCCAGCAGCCCCGGGACAAACTACAATGAGCAGTTCTTC. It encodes CASSPGTNYNEQFF.

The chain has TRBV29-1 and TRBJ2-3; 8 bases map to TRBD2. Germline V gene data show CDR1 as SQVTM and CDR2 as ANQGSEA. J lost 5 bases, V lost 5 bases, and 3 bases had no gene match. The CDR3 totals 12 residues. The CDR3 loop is CSVPGGEDTQYF. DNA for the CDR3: TGCAGCGTTCCCGGGGGGGAAGATACGCAGTATTTT.

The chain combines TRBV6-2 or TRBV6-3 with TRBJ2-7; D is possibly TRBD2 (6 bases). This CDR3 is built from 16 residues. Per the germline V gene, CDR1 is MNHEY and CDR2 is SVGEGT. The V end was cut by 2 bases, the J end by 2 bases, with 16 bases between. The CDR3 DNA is TGTGCCAGCAGTTACGAGAGGCGGGACGGACCCTACGAGCAGTACGTC. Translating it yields CASSYERRDGPYEQYV.

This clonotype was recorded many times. Written as DNA, the CDR3 is TGTGCCAGCAGCCCTGACCTCGGGGAGCAGTTCTTC. It is translated as CASSPDLGEQFF. This chain links TRBV7-8 with TRBJ2-1; D is ambiguous. Trimming stripped 5 bases from V and 10 bases from J, with 12 bases between. Germline values: CDR1 SGHVS, CDR2 FQNEAQ. CDR3 length: 12 amino acids.